This TCR beta chain was found in a study of shared clonotypes between healthy human individuals. Study findings and constraints: A generally larger estimated richness was seen in naive subsets than in memory subsets. The sharing of 4.5% to 6.5% of naive CD4 clonotypes was seen across a handful of donors.

V was cut by 4 bases and J by 1 base, with 6 bases left in between. The germline V gene encodes CDR1 SGHRS and CDR2 YFSETQ. The CDR3 covers 12 residues. The naive CD8 population came from CD45RO-negative cells selected for CCR7, without terminally differentiated effector memory CD45RA+ cells. The study drew its donors from healthy HIV-negative adults without recent acute infections or vaccinations. Note on this clone: Its cognate antigen is unknown. Additional DNA sequences in this sample encode the identical CDR3.

Template for every sorted-subset replicate PCR totaled around 200 ng DNA, about 30,000 T cell genomes. The repertoire was sequenced with immunoSEQ multiplex PCR; TCRdb's copy has only in-frame clones and lacks some. This sample yields approximately 740,000 clones, of which nearly 95% are seen a single time; 24% belongs to the top ten. The TCR comes from a man aged 25-40 years in good health. This chain uses TRBV5-1 with TRBJ2-7; D unclear. The material sequenced was naive CD8+ T cells sorted from blood. The CDR3 region is CASSLPSYEQYF. The DNA of the CDR3 is TGCGCCAGCAGCCTCCCGTCCTACGAGCAGTACTTC.